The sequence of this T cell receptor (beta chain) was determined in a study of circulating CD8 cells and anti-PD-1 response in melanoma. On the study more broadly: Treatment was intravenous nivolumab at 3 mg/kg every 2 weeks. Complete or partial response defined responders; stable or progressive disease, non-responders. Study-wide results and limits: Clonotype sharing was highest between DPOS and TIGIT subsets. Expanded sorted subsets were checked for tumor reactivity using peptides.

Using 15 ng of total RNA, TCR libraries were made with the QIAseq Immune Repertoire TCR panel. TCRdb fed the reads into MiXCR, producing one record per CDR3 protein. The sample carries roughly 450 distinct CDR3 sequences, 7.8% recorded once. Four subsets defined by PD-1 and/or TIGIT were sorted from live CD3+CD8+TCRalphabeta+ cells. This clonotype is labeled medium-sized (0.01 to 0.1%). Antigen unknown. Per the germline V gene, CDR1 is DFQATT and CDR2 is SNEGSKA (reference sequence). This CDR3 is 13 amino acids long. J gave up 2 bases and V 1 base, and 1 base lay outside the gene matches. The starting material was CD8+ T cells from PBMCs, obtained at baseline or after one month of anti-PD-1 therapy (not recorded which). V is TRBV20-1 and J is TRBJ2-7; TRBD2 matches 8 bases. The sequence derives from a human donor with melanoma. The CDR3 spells CSARAGGTYEQYF. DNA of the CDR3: TGCAGTGCTAGAGCGGGAGGGACCTACGAGCAGTACTTC.